This T cell receptor (beta chain) was retrieved from a study of T cells in Graves' hyperthyroidism and ophthalmopathy. It was approximately 9.4 ml of fresh peripheral blood that supplied the PBMCs. What was amplified from RNA transcripts were TCR beta CDR3 regions. First-round RT-PCR of the TCR CDR3 relied on the HTBI primer set. One entry per CDR3 protein results from TCRdb running MiXCR on the multiplex PCR reads. The profile shows 300,000 to 400,000 distinct CDR3 sequences, about 20% of them singletons. This clonotype was detected only a few times. Antigen: not known. Findings and limits, study-wide: The model identified upcoming ophthalmopathy a median 6.5 months ahead of onset.

Germline V gives CDR1 MDHEN, CDR2 SYDVKM. The CDR3 is 17 amino acids. V dropped 4 bases and J dropped 1; count of bases not matched to a gene: 2. This receptor was taken from a woman aged 45 to 65 with Graves' hyperthyroidism. The V and J genes are TRBV28 and TRBJ2-6; TRBD2 aligns across 12 bases. The sequencing input was blood. Written as DNA, the CDR3 is TGTGCCAGCAGTTCGACTAGCGGGAGTTCTGGGGCCAACGTCCTGACTTTC. Translation gives CASSSTSGSSGANVLTF. The whole variable domain, remainder taken from reference TRBV28 and TRBJ2-6, is DVKVTQSSRYLVKRTGEKVFLECVQDMDHENMFWYRQDPGLGLRLIYFSYDVKMKEKGDIPEGYSVSREKKERFSLILESASTNQTSMYLCASSSTSGSSGANVLTFGAGSRLTVL.